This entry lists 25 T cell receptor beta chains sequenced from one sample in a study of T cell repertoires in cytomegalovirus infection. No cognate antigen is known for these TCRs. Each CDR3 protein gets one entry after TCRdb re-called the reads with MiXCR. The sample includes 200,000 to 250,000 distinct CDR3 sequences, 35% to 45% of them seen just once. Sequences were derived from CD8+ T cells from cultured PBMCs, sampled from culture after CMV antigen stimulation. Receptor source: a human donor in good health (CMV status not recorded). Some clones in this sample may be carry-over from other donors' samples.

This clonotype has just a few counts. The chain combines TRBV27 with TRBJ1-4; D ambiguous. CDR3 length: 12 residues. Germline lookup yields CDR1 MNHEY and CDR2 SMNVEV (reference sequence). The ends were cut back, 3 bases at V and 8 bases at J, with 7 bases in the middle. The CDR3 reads CASSFRGEKLFF. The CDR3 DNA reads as TGTGCCAGCAGTTTCCGAGGAGAAAAACTGTTTTTT. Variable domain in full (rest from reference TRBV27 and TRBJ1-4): EAQVTQNPRYLITVTGKKLTVTCSQNMNHEYMSWYRQDPGLGLRQIYYSMNVEVTDKGDVPEGYKVSRKEKRNFPLILESPSPNQTSLYFCASSFRGEKLFFGSGTQLSVL.

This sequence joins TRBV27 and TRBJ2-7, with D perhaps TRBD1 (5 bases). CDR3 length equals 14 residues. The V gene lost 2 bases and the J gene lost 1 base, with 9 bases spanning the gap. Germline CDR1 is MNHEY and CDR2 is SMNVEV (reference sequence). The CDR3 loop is CASSLRQGSYEQYF. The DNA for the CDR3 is TGTGCCAGCAGTTTAAGGCAGGGATCCTACGAGCAGTACTTC.

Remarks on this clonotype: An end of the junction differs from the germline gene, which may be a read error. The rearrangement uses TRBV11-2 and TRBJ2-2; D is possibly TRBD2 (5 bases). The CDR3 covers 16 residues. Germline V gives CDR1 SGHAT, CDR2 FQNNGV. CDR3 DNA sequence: TGTGCAAGCAGCGGACCCAGTGTTAGAAAAACCGGGGAGCTGTTTTTT. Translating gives CASSGPSVRKTGELFF.

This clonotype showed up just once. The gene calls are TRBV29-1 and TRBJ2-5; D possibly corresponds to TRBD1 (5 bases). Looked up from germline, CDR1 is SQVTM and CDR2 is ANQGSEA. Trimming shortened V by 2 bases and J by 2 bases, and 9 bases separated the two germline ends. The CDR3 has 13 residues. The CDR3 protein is CSVERRGQETQYF. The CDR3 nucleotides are TGCAGCGTTGAACGAAGGGGACAAGAGACCCAGTACTTC.

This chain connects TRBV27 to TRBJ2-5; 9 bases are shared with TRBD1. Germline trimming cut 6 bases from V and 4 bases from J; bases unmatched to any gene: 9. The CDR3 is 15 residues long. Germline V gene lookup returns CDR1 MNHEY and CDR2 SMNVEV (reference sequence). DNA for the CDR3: TGTGCCAGCAGCCGCTCCCACAGGGGGCGAGAGACCCAGTACTTC. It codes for CASSRSHRGRETQYF.

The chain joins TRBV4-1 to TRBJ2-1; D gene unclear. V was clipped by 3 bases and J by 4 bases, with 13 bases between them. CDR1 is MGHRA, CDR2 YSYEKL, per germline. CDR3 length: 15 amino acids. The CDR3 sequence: CASSHGLNGYNEQFF. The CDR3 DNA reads TGCGCCAGCAGCCATGGGTTGAACGGGTACAATGAGCAGTTCTTC.

CDR3 residues: CAISPGTEAFF. CDR3 in DNA: TGTGCCATAAGTCCGGGAACTGAAGCTTTCTTT. This chain uses TRBV28 with TRBJ1-1; D gene uncertain. CDR3 length: 11 amino acids. Germline V gene sequence: CDR1 MDHEN, CDR2 SYDVKM. Trimming left V 10 bases short and J 5 bases short, with 11 bases between.

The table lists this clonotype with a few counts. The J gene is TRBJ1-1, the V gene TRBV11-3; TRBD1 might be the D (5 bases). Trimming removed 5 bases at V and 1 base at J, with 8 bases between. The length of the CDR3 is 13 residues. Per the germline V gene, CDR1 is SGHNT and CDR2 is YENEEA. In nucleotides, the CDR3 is TGTGCCAGCAGCCATACAGGGAACACTGAAGCTTTCTTT. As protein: CASSHTGNTEAFF.

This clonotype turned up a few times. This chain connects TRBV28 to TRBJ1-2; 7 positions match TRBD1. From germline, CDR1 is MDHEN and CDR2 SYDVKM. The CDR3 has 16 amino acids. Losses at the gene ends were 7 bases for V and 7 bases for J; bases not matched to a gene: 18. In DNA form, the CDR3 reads TGTGCCAGCACCCCCCTAGGAGGGGGCCCTATGTCTGGCTACACCTTC. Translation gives CASTPLGGGPMSGYTF.

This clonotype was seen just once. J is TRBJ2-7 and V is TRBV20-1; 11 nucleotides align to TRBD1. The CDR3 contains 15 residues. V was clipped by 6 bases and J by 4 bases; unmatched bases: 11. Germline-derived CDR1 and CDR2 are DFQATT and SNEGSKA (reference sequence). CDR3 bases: TGCAGTGCACCTCCCCGGGACAGGGGGAGTTACGAGCAGTACTTC. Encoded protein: CSAPPRDRGSYEQYF.

This CDR3 is CASSLAAREAFF. The CDR3 DNA reads TGTGCCAGCAGCTTAGCGGCCAGAGAAGCTTTCTTT. V and J are TRBV7-6 and TRBJ1-1; D not certain. The CDR3 has 12 amino acids. Germline lookup yields CDR1 SGHVS and CDR2 FNYEAQ. V shed 0 bases and J shed 8 bases, with 7 bases lying between them.

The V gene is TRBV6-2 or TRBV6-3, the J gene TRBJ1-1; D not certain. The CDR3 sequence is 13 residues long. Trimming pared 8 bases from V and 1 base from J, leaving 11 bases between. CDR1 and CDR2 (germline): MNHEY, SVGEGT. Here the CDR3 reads CASGRGPNTEAFF. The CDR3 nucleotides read TGTGCCAGCGGTCGTGGACCGAACACTGAAGCTTTCTTT.

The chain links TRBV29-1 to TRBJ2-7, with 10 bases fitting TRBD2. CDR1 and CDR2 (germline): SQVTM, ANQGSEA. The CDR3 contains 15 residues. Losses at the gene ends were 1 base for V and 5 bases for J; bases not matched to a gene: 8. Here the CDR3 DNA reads TGCAGCGTTGAAGGGGCTAGCGGGAGTAACCACGAGCAGTACTTC. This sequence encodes CSVEGASGSNHEQYF.

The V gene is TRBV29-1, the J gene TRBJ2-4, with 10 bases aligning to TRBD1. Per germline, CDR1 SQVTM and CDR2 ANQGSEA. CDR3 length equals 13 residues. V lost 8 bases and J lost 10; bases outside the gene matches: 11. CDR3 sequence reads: CSTRQGALGIQYF. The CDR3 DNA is TGCAGCACCAGACAGGGGGCTTTGGGAATTCAGTACTTC.

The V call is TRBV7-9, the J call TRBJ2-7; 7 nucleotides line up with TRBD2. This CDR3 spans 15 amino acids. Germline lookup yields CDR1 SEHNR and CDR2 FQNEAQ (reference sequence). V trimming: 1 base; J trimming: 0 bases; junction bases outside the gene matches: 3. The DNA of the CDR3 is TGTGCCAGCAGCTTAGAGGGACTAACCTCCTACGAGCAGTACTTC. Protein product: CASSLEGLTSYEQYF.

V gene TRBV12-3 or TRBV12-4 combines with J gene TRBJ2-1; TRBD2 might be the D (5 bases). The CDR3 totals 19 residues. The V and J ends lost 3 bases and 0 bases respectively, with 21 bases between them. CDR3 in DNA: TGTGCCAGCAGTTTTAGCCTTGGACCCCCGGGGAGCTCCTACAATGAGCAGTTCTTC. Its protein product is CASSFSLGPPGSSYNEQFF.

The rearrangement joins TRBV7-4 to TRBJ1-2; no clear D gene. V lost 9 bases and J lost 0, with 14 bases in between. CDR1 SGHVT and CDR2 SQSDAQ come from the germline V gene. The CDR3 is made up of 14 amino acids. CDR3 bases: TGTGCCAGTTTCGACGGTGATTCTAACTATGGCTACACCTTC. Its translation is CASFDGDSNYGYTF.

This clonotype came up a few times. The CDR3 loop reads CASSLRGVQGAYGYTF. The DNA of the CDR3 is TGTGCCAGCAGCCTGAGGGGGGTCCAGGGGGCCTATGGCTACACCTTC. The chain is built from TRBV7-2 and TRBJ1-2, with 8 bases that match TRBD1. The CDR3 contains 16 residues. V lost 5 bases, J lost 4 bases, and 12 bases stayed unmatched. The germline CDR1 and CDR2 sequences are SGHTA and FQGNSA.

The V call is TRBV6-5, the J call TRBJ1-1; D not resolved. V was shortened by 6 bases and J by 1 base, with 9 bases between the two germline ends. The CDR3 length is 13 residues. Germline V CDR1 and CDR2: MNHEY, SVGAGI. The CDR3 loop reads CASRGHRNTEAFF. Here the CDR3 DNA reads TGTGCCAGCAGGGGTCATCGGAACACTGAAGCTTTCTTT.

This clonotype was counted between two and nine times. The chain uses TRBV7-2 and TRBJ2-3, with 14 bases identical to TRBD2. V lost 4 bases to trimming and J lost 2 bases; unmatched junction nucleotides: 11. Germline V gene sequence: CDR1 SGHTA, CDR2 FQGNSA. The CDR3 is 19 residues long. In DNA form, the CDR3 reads TGTGCCAGCAGCTCATCTCCGGGACTAGCGGGAGACCTCACAGATACGCAGTATTTT. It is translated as CASSSSPGLAGDLTDTQYF.

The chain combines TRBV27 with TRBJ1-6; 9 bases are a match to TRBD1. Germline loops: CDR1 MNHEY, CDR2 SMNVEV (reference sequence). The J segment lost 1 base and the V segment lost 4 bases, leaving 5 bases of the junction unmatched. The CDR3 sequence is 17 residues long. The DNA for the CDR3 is TGTGCCAGCAGTTCCCGGGACAGGGTGTCCTATAATTCACCCCTCCACTTT. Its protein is CASSSRDRVSYNSPLHF.

The CDR3 sequence is CASRRGGTGFYNEQFF. The CDR3, as DNA: TGTGCCAGTAGACGGGGAGGGACAGGGTTTTACAATGAGCAGTTCTTC. The chain is built from TRBV19 and TRBJ2-1, with TRBD1 identical over 9 bases. Trimming at V came to 6 bases and at J to 4 bases, leaving 10 bases not matched to a gene. This CDR3 is 16 amino acids long. Germline V gives CDR1 LNHDA, CDR2 SQIVND (reference sequence).

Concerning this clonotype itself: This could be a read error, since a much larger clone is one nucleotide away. This CDR3 is CASSLAAGSYDYTF. CDR3 nucleotides: TGTGCCAGCAGCTTAGCAGCGGGATCCTATGACTACACCTTC. The chain is built from TRBV7-2 and TRBJ1-2; no clear D gene. The germline gives CDR1 SGHTA, CDR2 FQGNSA. The CDR3 contains 14 residues.

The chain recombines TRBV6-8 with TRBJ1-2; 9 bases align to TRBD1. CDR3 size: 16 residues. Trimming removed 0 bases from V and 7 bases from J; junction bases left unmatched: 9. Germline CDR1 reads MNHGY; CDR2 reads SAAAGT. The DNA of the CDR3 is TGTGCCAGCAGTTACTCGGAAGGGACAGGGAATCGTGGCTACACCTTC. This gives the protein CASSYSEGTGNRGYTF.

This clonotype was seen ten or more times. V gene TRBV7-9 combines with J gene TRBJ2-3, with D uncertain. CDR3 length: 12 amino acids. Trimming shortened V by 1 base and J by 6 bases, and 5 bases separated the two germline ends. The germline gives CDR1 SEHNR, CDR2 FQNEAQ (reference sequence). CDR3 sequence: CASSLDSDTQYF. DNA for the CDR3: TGTGCCAGCAGCTTAGATTCTGATACGCAGTATTTT. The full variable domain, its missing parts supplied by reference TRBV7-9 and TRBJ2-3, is DTGVSQNPRHKITKRGQNVTFRCDPISEHNRLYWYRQTLGQGPEFLTYFQNEAQLEKSRLLSDRFSAERPKGSFSTLEIQRTEQGDSAMYLCASSLDSDTQYFGPGTRLTVL.